One sample yielded the 20 T cell receptor beta chains listed below, sequenced in a study of CXCR3-negative and CXCR3-positive naive CD8 T cells. Each TRB cDNA library was prepared by 5' RACE (with UMI labels). TCRdb reworked the 5' RACE reads into one entry per CDR3 protein, no DNA. Its table records about 46,000 distinct CDR3 sequences. The sample was naive CXCR3- CD8+ T cells from blood. Specified subset: CD45RO-CCR7+CD27+CD95- naive CD8+ T cells lacking CXCR3 (TNR3-). These TCRs come from a human donor in good health. Some clones in this sample may be carry-over from other donors' samples.

The chain recombines TRBV20-1 with TRBJ2-1; with no DNA, the TCRdb D assignment of TRBD2 cannot be verified. The CDR3 loop spans 16 amino acids. Per germline, CDR1 DFQATT and CDR2 SNEGSKA (reference sequence). The CDR3 sequence is CSARDLLAGGPHEQFF.

The chain has TRBV25-1 and TRBJ2-6; TCRdb's D gene call, TRBD1, goes unchecked for lack of DNA. The germline CDR1 and CDR2 sequences are MGHDK and SYGVNS. This CDR3 comprises 15 residues. Here the CDR3 reads CASSQQGTGANVLTF.

This chain joins TRBV21-1 and TRBJ2-2; TCRdb returns TRBD1, unconfirmable since there is no DNA. TRBV21-1 is a pseudogene segment. This CDR3 spans 17 amino acids. The CDR3 is CASSKVRGTLAVGELFF.

CDR3 residues: CSASGKTVPYEQYF. The gene calls are TRBV20-1 and TRBJ2-7. Looked up from germline, CDR1 is DFQATT and CDR2 is SNEGSKA (reference sequence). The CDR3 extends over 14 amino acids.

The CDR3 sequence is CASSDDPNTNTGELFF. This chain links TRBV6-4 with TRBJ2-2. CDR1 is MRHNA, CDR2 SNTAGT, per germline. The CDR3 is made up of 16 amino acids.

The J gene is TRBJ2-1, the V gene TRBV23-1; TCRdb's D call of TRBD1 is untestable without DNA. TRBV23-1 is noted as an ORF with a role that remains uncertain. The CDR3 has 18 residues. The chain's CDR3 is CASSQSRGPRENYNEQFF.

V and J are TRBV20-1 and TRBJ1-2; absent DNA, TCRdb's TRBD1 call cannot be checked. Germline loops: CDR1 DFQATT, CDR2 SNEGSKA (reference sequence). This CDR3 is 14 amino acids long. This CDR3 reads CSARGGQGFFGYTF.

The chain employs TRBV5-4 and TRBJ1-2; TCRdb returns TRBD1, unconfirmable since there is no DNA. The CDR3 runs 13 residues. Germline CDR1 is SGHNT and CDR2 is YYREEE (reference sequence). The CDR3 sequence: CASSLGTEGGYTF.

J is TRBJ1-5 and V is TRBV10-2; TCRdb lists TRBD1, though no DNA is available to test this call. This CDR3 spans 16 amino acids. Germline V gene lookup returns CDR1 WSHSY and CDR2 SAAADI. The CDR3 loop reads CASSGIGTGVIQPQHF.

J is TRBJ2-2 and V is TRBV29-1; TCRdb lists TRBD1, though no DNA is available to test this call. Germline values: CDR1 SQVTM, CDR2 ANQGSEA. CDR3 length: 15 residues. The CDR3 region is CSAQGQGVHTGELFF.

J is TRBJ2-7 and V is TRBV14. This CDR3 spans 14 amino acids. Germline V gene sequence: CDR1 SGHDN, CDR2 FVKESK. This chain's CDR3 is CASSQLDSSYEQYF.

The rearrangement uses TRBV12-3 or TRBV12-4 and TRBJ2-7; the D gene TCRdb calls, TRBD1, cannot be checked with no DNA. The CDR3 consists of 15 residues. CDR3: CASSSNRQPTYEQYF.

The chain recombines TRBV28 with TRBJ2-7; as DNA is missing, the TRBD1 call by TCRdb cannot be tested. Germline loops: CDR1 MDHEN, CDR2 SYDVKM. This CDR3 is built from 16 residues. The CDR3: CASSFSPGRLSYEQYF.

The chain links TRBV28 to TRBJ2-7. This CDR3 comprises 11 residues. Germline V gene sequence: CDR1 MDHEN, CDR2 SYDVKM. The CDR3: CASSNDYEQYF.

The V call is TRBV21-1, the J call TRBJ1-2; no DNA is available, so the TRBD1 call from TCRdb remains unchecked. TRBV21-1 has pseudogene status. This CDR3 spans 15 amino acids. CDR3 amino acids: CASSKARRQNYGYTF.

This chain joins TRBV29-1 and TRBJ2-1; TCRdb gives TRBD2 as the D gene, but with no DNA this cannot be confirmed. The CDR3 is 16 residues long. Germline CDR1 reads SQVTM; CDR2 reads ANQGSEA. CDR3 in amino acids: CSVVPTSGRSYNEQFF.

J is TRBJ1-2 and V is TRBV29-1; TCRdb's D call, TRBD1, is unchecked because there is no DNA. The CDR3 is 14 amino acids. CDR1 and CDR2 (germline): SQVTM, ANQGSEA. The CDR3 is CSDWDSGWFGGYTF. The complete variable domain, with remaining parts taken from reference TRBV29-1 and TRBJ1-2, reads SAVISQKPSRDICQRGTSLTIQCQVDSQVTMMFWYRQQPGQSLTLIATANQGSEATYESGFVIDKFPISRPNLTFSTLTVSNMSPEDSSIYLCSDWDSGWFGGYTFGSGTRLTVV.

The rearrangement uses TRBV6-5 and TRBJ2-7; absent DNA, TCRdb's TRBD2 call cannot be checked. The length of the CDR3 is 14 residues. Looked up from germline, CDR1 is MNHEY and CDR2 is SVGAGI. CDR3 protein: CASSYSKAVYEQYF.

The rearrangement uses TRBV12-3 or TRBV12-4 and TRBJ2-5; TCRdb's D call of TRBD1 is untestable without DNA. The CDR3 has 17 amino acids. Here the CDR3 reads CASSSQVGPLVHETQYF.

The chain uses TRBV12-5 and TRBJ1-1; the D gene TCRdb calls, TRBD1, cannot be checked with no DNA. Germline V gene lookup returns CDR1 LGHNT and CDR2 FRNRAP. This CDR3 is built from 15 residues. CDR3: CASGLFGTGNTEAFF. Based on the CDR3 plus reference TRBV12-5 and TRBJ1-1, the full variable domain is DARVTQTPRHKVTEMGQEVTMRCQPILGHNTVFWYRQTMMQGLELLAYFRNRAPLDDSGMPKDRFSAEMPDATLATLKIQPSEPRDSAVYFCASGLFGTGNTEAFFGQGTRLTVV.